The clone carrying this TCR beta chain came up once. Its specificity is unknown. PCR employed 60 Vbeta and 13 Jbeta primers. Libraries were prepared by immunoSEQ multiplex PCR; TCRdb keeps only in-frame clonotypes and omits some of them. The sample has some 150,000 clones, about 80% seen once. This entry comes from a study of cytomegalovirus exposure and HLA in healthy donors. Study-wide results and limits: Presence/absence comparisons presumed near-even sequencing depth among donors.

V was pared by 4 bases and J by 5 bases, with 5 bases between. This CDR3 has 11 amino acids. Germline V gene data show CDR1 as KGHSH and CDR2 as LQKENI. The sequence was collected from a man aged 25 to 40 in good health and CMV-seropositive. The sample consisted of PBMCs. V gene TRBV18 combines with J gene TRBJ2-5; unclear D gene. The CDR3 sequence: CASSLQETQYF. CDR3 in DNA: TGTGCCAGCTCACTCCAGGAGACCCAGTACTTC.